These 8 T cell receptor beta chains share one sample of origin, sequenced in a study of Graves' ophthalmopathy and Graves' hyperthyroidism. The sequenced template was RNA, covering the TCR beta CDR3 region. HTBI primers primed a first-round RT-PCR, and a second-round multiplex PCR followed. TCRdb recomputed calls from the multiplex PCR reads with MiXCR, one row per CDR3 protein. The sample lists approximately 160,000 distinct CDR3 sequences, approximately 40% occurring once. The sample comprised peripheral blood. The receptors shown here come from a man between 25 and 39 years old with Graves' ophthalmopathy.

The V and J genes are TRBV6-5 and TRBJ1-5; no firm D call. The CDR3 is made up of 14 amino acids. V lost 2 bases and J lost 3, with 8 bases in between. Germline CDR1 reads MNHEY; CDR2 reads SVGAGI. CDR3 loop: CASSYHPPNQPQHF. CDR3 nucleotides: TGTGCCAGCAGTTACCACCCCCCCAATCAGCCCCAGCATTTT.

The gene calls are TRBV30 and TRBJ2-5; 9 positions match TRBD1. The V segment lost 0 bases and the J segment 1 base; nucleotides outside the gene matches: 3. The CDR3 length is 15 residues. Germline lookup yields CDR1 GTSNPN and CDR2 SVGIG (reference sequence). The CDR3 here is CAWSVQGAPQETQYF. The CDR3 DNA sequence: TGTGCCTGGAGTGTACAGGGGGCCCCCCAAGAGACCCAGTACTTC.

CDR3 coding DNA: TGTGCCAGCAGTGTAAGGGGAGAGCAGTACTTC. Amino acid sequence: CASSVRGEQYF. The J gene is TRBJ2-7, the V gene TRBV6-1; possibly TRBD1 for D (5 bases). Trimming cost V 4 bases and J 7 bases, with 8 bases left between them. Germline assignment: CDR1 MNHNS and CDR2 SASEGT. The CDR3 runs 11 residues.

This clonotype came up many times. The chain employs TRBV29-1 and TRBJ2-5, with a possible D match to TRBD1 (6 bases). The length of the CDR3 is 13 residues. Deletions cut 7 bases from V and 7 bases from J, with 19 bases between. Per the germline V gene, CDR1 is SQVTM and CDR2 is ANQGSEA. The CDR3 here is CSARADSRGTQYF. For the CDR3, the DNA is TGCAGCGCGCGAGCCGACTCCAGGGGGACCCAGTACTTC.

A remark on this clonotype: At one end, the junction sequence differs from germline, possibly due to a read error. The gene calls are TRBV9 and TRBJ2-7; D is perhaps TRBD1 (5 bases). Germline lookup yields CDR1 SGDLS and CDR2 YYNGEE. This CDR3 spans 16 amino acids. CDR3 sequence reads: CASSPSVGRVNYEQYF. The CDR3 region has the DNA TGCGCCAGCAGCCCGAGCGTGGGCAGGGTCAACTACGAGCAGTACTTC.

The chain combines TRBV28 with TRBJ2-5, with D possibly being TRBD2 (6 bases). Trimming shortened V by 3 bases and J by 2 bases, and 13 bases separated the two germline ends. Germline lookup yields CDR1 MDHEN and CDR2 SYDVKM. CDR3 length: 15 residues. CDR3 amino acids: CASSFGGLPQETQYF. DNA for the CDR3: TGTGCCAGCAGTTTTGGGGGACTCCCACAAGAGACCCAGTACTTC. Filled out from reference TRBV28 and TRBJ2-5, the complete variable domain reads DVKVTQSSRYLVKRTGEKVFLECVQDMDHENMFWYRQDPGLGLRLIYFSYDVKMKEKGDIPEGYSVSREKKERFSLILESASTNQTSMYLCASSFGGLPQETQYFGPGTRLLVL.

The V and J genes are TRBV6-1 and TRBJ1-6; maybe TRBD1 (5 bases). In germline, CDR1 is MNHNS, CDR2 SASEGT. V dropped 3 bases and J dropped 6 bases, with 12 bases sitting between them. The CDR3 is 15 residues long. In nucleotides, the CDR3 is TGTGCCAGCAGTGAGTCGACAGCTTCTAATTCACCCCTCCACTTT. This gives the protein CASSESTASNSPLHF.

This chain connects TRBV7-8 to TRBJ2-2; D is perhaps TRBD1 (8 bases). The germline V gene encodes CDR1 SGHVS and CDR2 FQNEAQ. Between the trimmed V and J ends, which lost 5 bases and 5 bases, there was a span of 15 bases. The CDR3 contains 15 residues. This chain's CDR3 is CASSPTGGGTGELFF. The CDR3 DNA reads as TGTGCCAGCAGCCCAACAGGGGGAGGGACCGGGGAGCTGTTTTTT.